What follows are 8 T cell receptor beta chains derived from one specimen sequenced in a study of blood T cell repertoires in COVID-19. Profiling relied on immunoSEQ multiplex PCR, and the TCRdb table lists in-frame clones only, not all of them. The data show tens of thousands of clones, around four fifths seen once. Sequencing was performed on peripheral blood. Receptor source: a human donor in a cohort sampled during active COVID-19.

In DNA form, the CDR3 reads TGTGCCAGTAGACGAAAGGGACAGGCGGGCACTGAAGCTTTCTTT. Protein product: CASRRKGQAGTEAFF. The chain employs TRBV19 and TRBJ1-1; 8 bases agree with TRBD1. The ends lost 6 bases at V and 4 bases at J; junction bases unmatched: 10. The CDR3 consists of 15 residues. Germline CDR1 LNHDA, CDR2 SQIVND (reference sequence).

The chain joins TRBV6-1 to TRBJ2-7; tentatively, D is TRBD2 (6 bases). The V gene lost 0 bases and the J gene lost 0 bases, with 9 bases spanning the gap. Per the germline V gene, CDR1 is MNHNS and CDR2 is SASEGT. The CDR3 has 15 residues. CDR3 residues: CASSEAGLPSYEQYF. CDR3 sequence (DNA): TGTGCCAGCAGTGAAGCGGGACTGCCCTCCTACGAGCAGTACTTC.

V and J are TRBV7-2 and TRBJ2-5, with D possibly matching TRBD2 (6 bases). V gave up 1 base and J gave up 7 bases, with 13 bases separating them. Germline loops: CDR1 SGHTA, CDR2 FQGNSA. The CDR3 spans 14 residues. Here the CDR3 DNA reads TGTGCCAGCAGCTTAGGAGGGCGGGGAGGGACCCAGTACTTC. Amino acids: CASSLGGRGGTQYF.

The rearrangement uses TRBV5-1 and TRBJ2-5; 13 bases align to TRBD2. The CDR3 totals 17 residues. Germline trimming cut 0 bases from V and 4 bases from J; bases unmatched to any gene: 6. Germline CDR1 reads SGHRS; CDR2 reads YFSETQ. Here the CDR3 DNA reads TGCGCCAGCAGCTTGGCTGGGACTAGCGGGGTCCGAGAGACCCAGTACTTC. It is translated as CASSLAGTSGVRETQYF. The full variable domain, rest sourced from reference TRBV5-1 and TRBJ2-5, is KAGVTQTPRYLIKTRGQQVTLSCSPISGHRSVSWYQQTPGQGLQFLFEYFSETQRNKGNFPGRFSGRQFSNSRSEMNVSTLELGDSALYLCASSLAGTSGVRETQYFGPGTRLLVL.

The chain employs TRBV7-9 and TRBJ1-1; tentative D call: TRBD1 (5 bases). CDR3 length: 14 amino acids. The germline CDR1 and CDR2 sequences are SEHNR and FQNEAQ (reference sequence). Trimming cost V 1 base and J 4 bases, with 10 bases left between them. The CDR3 DNA is TGTGCCAGCAGCTTAGGGGGCGGGAGCACTGAAGCTTTCTTT. Translation: CASSLGGGSTEAFF.

V and J are TRBV3-1 (or the pseudogene TRBV3-2) and TRBJ1-2; 11 bases agree with TRBD1. CDR3 size: 15 residues. The ends lost 5 bases at V and 5 bases at J; junction bases unmatched: 7. Germline V gene sequence: CDR1 LGHDT, CDR2 YNNKEL (reference sequence). CDR3 residues: CASSDWDRGKYGYTF. CDR3 coding DNA: TGTGCCAGCAGCGACTGGGACAGGGGGAAATATGGCTACACCTTC.

V is TRBV2 and J is TRBJ1-6; D might be TRBD1 (5 bases). This CDR3 has 15 amino acids. Deletions cut 6 bases from V and 5 bases from J, with 14 bases between. Germline CDR1 reads SNHLY; CDR2 reads FYNNEI. CDR3 protein: CASSAGGVDNSPLHF. CDR3 nucleotides: TGTGCCAGCAGCGCTGGGGGGGTGGATAATTCACCCCTCCACTTT.

The chain is built from TRBV2 and TRBJ2-1; D is possibly TRBD1 (6 bases). The ends were cut back, 4 bases at V and 1 base at J, with 11 bases in the middle. CDR3 length: 15 amino acids. Germline V lookup: CDR1 SNHLY, CDR2 FYNNEI. The CDR3 DNA reads TGTGCCAGCAGTGGAGACAGGCCTTCCTACAATGAGCAGTTCTTC. Translating it yields CASSGDRPSYNEQFF.